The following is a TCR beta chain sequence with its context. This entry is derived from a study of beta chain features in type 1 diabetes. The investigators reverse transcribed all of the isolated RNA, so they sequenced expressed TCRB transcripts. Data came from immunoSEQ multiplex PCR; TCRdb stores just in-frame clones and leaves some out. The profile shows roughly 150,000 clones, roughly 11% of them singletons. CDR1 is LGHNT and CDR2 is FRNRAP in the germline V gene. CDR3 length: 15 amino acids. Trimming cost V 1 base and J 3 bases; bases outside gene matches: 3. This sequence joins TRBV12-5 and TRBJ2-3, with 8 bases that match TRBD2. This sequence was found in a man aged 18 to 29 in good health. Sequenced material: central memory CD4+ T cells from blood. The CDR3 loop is CASGLGTSPTDTQYF. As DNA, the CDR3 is TGTGCTAGTGGTTTGGGGACTAGCCCAACAGATACGCAGTATTTT.